The sequence of this T cell receptor (beta chain) was determined in a study of cytomegalovirus exposure and HLA in healthy donors (dated by TCRdb to about 2017). Regarding the research as a whole: An earlier analysis of roughly 570 of the donors reported about 260 Gb of sequence data and 117 million unique TCR beta sequences obtained from approximately 180 million T cells. To study patterns of TCR occurrence, a later analysis re-analyzed previously published TCR beta repertoires from 550 to 800 donors and added high-resolution HLA genotyping. Because of strong linkage in the cohort, five DR-DQ haplotypes were treated as single units for association and clustering. Typing coverage varied by locus: about 620-630 donors for A, B, C, DRB1 and DQB1; roughly 510 for DQA1; 600 to 610 for DPA1; around 490 for DPB1. To predict cytomegalovirus infection status, the study brought together high-throughput TCR immunosequencing, statistical association of individual TCRs with disease status, and machine learning. Along with the roughly 610-subject first cohort, a separate validation cohort of some 130 different subjects was used. HLA typing covered class I and class II loci at four-digit resolution. Donor age, sex, ethnicity and CMV serostatus were collected together with the repertoire data. Of the approximately 400 genotyped donors, 81% fell in the genetic ancestry cluster associated with self-reported Caucasian donors. Every repertoire in the discovery cohort had been generated on one and the same sequencing platform. Among 300 to 500 genotyped donors of the cohort, an average of approximately 200,000 unique TCR beta nucleotide sequences was sequenced per donor, of which approximately 18% were non-productive. Rather than using new phenotypic data, the later analysis identified candidate immune exposures from TCR beta sequences and from how often those sequences occurred across donors. In a later genetic analysis, genome-wide SNP genotypes for about 65% of the 666 donors were used, and that subset was treated as a discovery cohort. The study aimed to test whether cataloging public T cell receptors could reveal signatures of past pathogen exposure. In an earlier analysis of a few hundred of the donors, high-throughput TCR beta sequencing was used to judge whether each TCR beta V gene segment behaved as functional or pseudogenic. An early release covering about 600 HLA-typed donors comprised 300 to 350 gigabases of sequencing data and tens of millions of unique TCR sequences. The study used immunosequencing to profile the T cell repertoires of 600 to 850 subjects and linked those repertoires to cytomegalovirus serostatus. The paper's findings and limits, for the study overall: A later analysis found that HLA-associated TCR beta chains were more clonally expanded and had lower generation probabilities than equally common non-associated chains. In an earlier analysis of 500 to 650 of the donors, most TCR beta V segments appeared in productive rearrangements about 90% or about 30% of the time, broadly matching IMGT annotations. Assigning TCR associations to individual alleles was difficult when HLA alleles, especially DR and DQ, strongly co-occurred. The only immune exposure information available for the cohort was CMV serostatus. In a later analysis, TCR association rates were found to vary across HLA loci, with the most associated TCRs seen for DRB1 alleles and the fewest for HLA-C alleles. The cohort was sequenced for TCR beta chains only, and without alpha or paired-chain data the features that could be detected were limited. At a false discovery rate of 0.05, a later analysis linked about 17,000 TCR beta sequences to specific HLA alleles. According to a later analysis, most CMV-associated TCR beta chains appeared to be HLA-restricted, and the HLA associations seemed to be driven largely by CMV exposure. In the study, 150 to 200 TCR beta chains were listed as associated with cytomegalovirus. Because counts were too low, 15 to 20 rarely observed V segments, including chromosome 9 orphons, were left out of the earlier analysis of about 620 of the donors. It was suggested by the authors that the approach could potentially be generalized to other disease states and immunological phenotypes. Because some donors lacked HLA typing at each locus, the association tests relied only on the typed subset. A later analysis reported that several top co-occurrence clusters appeared linked to parvovirus B19, influenza, CMV and Epstein-Barr virus. A few of the identified cytomegalovirus-associated TCR beta chains were confirmed in vitro to be specific for cytomegalovirus antigens. Presence/absence analyses assumed roughly uniform sequencing depth across donors, an assumption that may not hold. V-gene and J-gene trimming of TCR beta chains was associated with a missense DCLRE1C variant in a later genetic analysis, and the association was replicated in an independent cohort. Across donors, most TCR sequences were observed very rarely, whereas some public TCRs were present in many individuals. A further reported finding was that TCR beta sequences accurately predicted the HLA-A and HLA-B alleles for most subjects in the first cohort. The sequencing pipeline was judged likely to have produced a cluster of highly shared sequence variants as a technical artifact. Linkage disequilibrium might explain the correlated functional status among segregating V segments, but an unknown experimental factor could not be excluded. The classifier was reported to diagnose cytomegalovirus status with high specificity and sensitivity in both the original and validation cohorts. Some IMGT-functional V segments, including TRBV6-2 and TRBV6-3, could not be told apart with the 87-base-pair reads, so those segments were excluded. In a later genetic analysis, fewer N-insertions in productive TCRs were reported among donors in an Asian-associated ancestry cluster than the roughly 710-donor mean.

To note about this clone: Its antigen remains undetermined. No base quality information exists; no much larger clone differs at one position.

Library generation was performed with the immunoSEQ multiplex PCR assay. For the multiplex PCR, a mixture combining 60 forward primers for TCR Vbeta segments and 13 reverse primers for TCR Jbeta segments was used. The CDR3 region of rearranged TCR beta genes was amplified from genomic DNA with a multiplex PCR assay. On the Illumina HiSeq System, the amplified TCR beta libraries were sequenced as 87-base-pair reads. The source study handled its data this way. In a later analysis, roughly 80 million unique TCR beta chains were counted across the roughly 700 repertoires, and roughly 11 million of these chains were shared by at least two donors. Raw reads were error-corrected and collapsed into unique sequences by a nearest-neighbor algorithm in which closely related sequences were merged to remove PCR and sequencing errors. V, D and J gene segments were assigned by aligning CDR3 sequences to IMGT reference sequences. Each retained sequence needed at least a six-nucleotide match to both a V gene segment and a J gene segment. A rearrangement counted as productive if the CDR3 had no stop codons and remained in frame with V and J, and every other rearrangement counted as non-productive. CDR3 was defined by IMGT convention, running from the second conserved V-encoded cysteine to the conserved J-encoded phenylalanine. The earlier analysis of more than 450 of the donors excluded sequences that lacked an unambiguous match to a single V gene segment. In an earlier analysis of a few hundred of the donors, V segments were called functional above 56.7% productive rearrangements and were called segregating when the between-donor standard deviation exceeded 5%. A statistical classification framework was built to diagnose cytomegalovirus status from the catalog of TCR beta chain sequences. In a later analysis, TCR nucleotide sequences were compared against IMGT/GENE-DB human TR gene sequences so that V and J genes could be assigned. In a later analysis, CDR3 sequences and most-parsimonious VDJ recombination scenarios were assigned using the TCRdist pipeline. In a later analysis, each TCR beta chain was defined by its CDR3 amino acid sequence together with its V-gene family, and reads lacking a unique V-gene family were excluded. In a later analysis, nearly 600 highly shared, low-generation-probability nucleotide sequences were removed to address suspected cross-contamination and a sequencing artifact. A later analysis calculated a clonal expansion index for each public chain from normalized within-repertoire ranks of inferred template counts. A later analysis computed generation probabilities with a VDJ recombination model fitted to out-of-frame rearrangements, and checked the results against IGoR. In a later analysis, TCR-TCR, TCR-HLA and TCR-CMV co-occurrence was scored with hypergeometric tests, and a repertoire-size bias correction was applied to TCR pairs. False discovery rates were estimated in a later analysis by permuting HLA or CMV assignments 20 times. A later analysis grouped co-occurring TCRs with DBSCAN, adding TCRdist sequence similarity when clustering within HLA-allele-positive subsets. Repertoires with fewer than 30,000 or more than 120,000 public chains were left out of co-occurrence clustering, as were five repertoires with anomalous nucleotide sharing. The table comes from immuneACCESS by way of TCRdb, which keeps in-frame sequences with V and J called. Part of the clones is missing from these tables; in studies checked, under half for an unresolved V gene and the rest for unknown reasons. The D gene and trimming were derived from the DNA, and the V and J assignments and clone size from that table. This sample comprises approximately 140,000 clones, 70% to 85% of them detected only once. Clones ranked in the top ten supply about 2.3% of the sample.

According to the germline V gene (reference sequence), CDR1 reads PRHDT and CDR2 reads FYEKMQ. The germline V end is reduced by 1 base and the J end by 3 bases; junction bases left unmatched: 9. Counted from cysteine to phenylalanine, this CDR3 has 17 amino acids. Left in the record is the CDR3 DNA by itself, 51 bases read in frame from the first base. In total, approximately 610 healthy bone marrow donors made up the cohort. At the time of sampling, all cohort members were nominally healthy, though unrecorded immune exposures were likely present. The donor was CMV seronegative and belonged to the group of 320 or so seronegative cohort members. Every donor gave a peripheral blood sample, and the peripheral blood mononuclear cells from that sample were used for TCR beta sequencing. Genomic DNA was extracted from the blood cell samples with the Qiagen DNeasy Blood Extraction Kit.

The chain is assembled from TRBV13 and TRBJ2-7, with 10 junctional bases fitting TRBD2. The source material was PBMCs. This receptor was identified in a male donor in good health and CMV-seronegative. The DNA is TGTGCCAGCAGCTTAGTTTCGGCGACTAGCGGGCGCTACGAGCAGTACTTC. Its product reads: CASSLVSATSGRYEQYF. Reference TRBV13 and TRBJ2-7 proteins supply the regions before and after the CDR3; the full variable domain is: AAGVIQSPRHLIKEKRETATLKCYPIPRHDTVYWYQQGPGQDPQFLISFYEKMQSDKGSIPDRFSAQQFSDYHSELNMSSLELGDSALYFCASSLVSATSGRYEQYFGPGTRLTVT.